What follows are 15 T cell receptor beta chains derived from one specimen sequenced in a study of identical twins. TCRdb re-analysed the 5' RACE reads in MiXCR, keeping a single row per CDR3 protein. Among 700,000 or so distinct CDR3 sequences, 8.6% were seen once, and the ten largest hold 0.98%. These data also formed part of another study, on yellow fever vaccine responses in identical twins.

The sample was PBMCs. The source of these receptors is a woman aged 18-29 years in good health.

The chain has TRBV28 and TRBJ2-5; 7 nucleotides agree with TRBD2. The J segment lost 8 bases and the V segment lost 6 bases, leaving 9 bases of the junction unmatched. CDR3 length: 13 amino acids. Germline CDR1 is MDHEN and CDR2 is SYDVKM. CDR3 region: CASSSGPGGTQYF. The CDR3 nucleotides read TGTGCCAGCAGCTCGGGCCCGGGAGGCACCCAGTACTTC.

The V gene is TRBV3-1, the J gene TRBJ2-5; 7 positions agree with TRBD2. Trimming cost V 3 bases and J 5 bases; bases outside gene matches: 9. From germline, CDR1 is LGHDT and CDR2 YNNKEL (reference sequence). This CDR3 comprises 15 residues. This CDR3 reads CASSHSRVGGETQYF. Written as DNA, the CDR3 is TGTGCCAGCAGCCACTCTCGAGTGGGAGGGGAGACCCAGTACTTC.

The rearrangement uses TRBV10-3 and TRBJ2-3, with 7 bases lining up with TRBD2. The CDR3 runs to 16 residues. From germline, CDR1 is ENHRY and CDR2 SYGVKD. J lost 0 bases, V lost 3 bases, and 6 bases had no gene match. The CDR3 sequence: CAISDGREKSTDTQYF. The CDR3 coding sequence is TGTGCCATCAGTGACGGGCGGGAGAAAAGCACAGATACGCAGTATTTT.

This clonotype turned up a few times. The chain is built from TRBV9 and TRBJ1-1; a weak D match, TRBD1 (5 bases). Germline-derived CDR1 and CDR2 are SGDLS and YYNGEE. The V gene lost 0 bases and the J gene lost 4 bases, with 7 bases spanning the gap. The CDR3 length is 13 residues. CDR3 in amino acids: CASSVETGTEAFF. The CDR3 DNA sequence: TGTGCCAGCAGCGTAGAAACAGGCACTGAAGCTTTCTTT.

V is TRBV7-9 and J is TRBJ2-1; TRBD2 is a possible D gene (5 bases). The CDR3 runs to 14 residues. The germline V gene has CDR1 SEHNR and CDR2 FQNEAQ (reference sequence). V was clipped by 1 base and J by 9 bases, with 13 bases between them. The CDR3 bases are TGTGCCAGCAGCTTAGGTGGGAGTAAGGGTGAGCAGTTCTTC. It codes for CASSLGGSKGEQFF.

This clonotype was seen many times. The chain joins TRBV29-1 to TRBJ1-3, with D possibly TRBD1 on 5 matching bases. Trimming shortened V by 4 bases and J by 0 bases, and 7 bases separated the two germline ends. CDR1 SQVTM and CDR2 ANQGSEA come from the germline V gene. There are 13 residues in the CDR3. CDR3: CSVGGVSGNTIYF. The CDR3 nucleotides read TGCAGCGTTGGAGGGGTCTCTGGAAACACCATATATTTT.

The genes are TRBV19 and TRBJ2-1; D is ambiguous. CDR1 is LNHDA and CDR2 is SQIVND in the germline V gene (reference sequence). V lost 3 bases to trimming and J lost 2 bases, with 8 bases between them. The CDR3 consists of 14 residues. As DNA, the CDR3 is TGTGCCAGTAGTATGGGAACAGCCTACAATGAGCAGTTCTTC. This gives the protein CASSMGTAYNEQFF. The complete variable domain, with remaining parts taken from reference TRBV19 and TRBJ2-1, reads DGGITQSPKYLFRKEGQNVTLSCEQNLNHDAMYWYRQDPGQGLRLIYYSQIVNDFQKGDIAEGYSVSREKKESFPLTVTSAQKNPTAFYLCASSMGTAYNEQFFGPGTRLTVL.

This clonotype appeared a few times. The chain uses TRBV27 and TRBJ2-7, with TRBD2 identical over 10 bases. Germline assignment: CDR1 MNHEY and CDR2 SMNVEV (reference sequence). V gave up 4 bases and J gave up 7 bases; unmatched junction bases: 13. This CDR3 has 16 amino acids. The CDR3, as DNA: TGTGCCAGCAGTTCGCTGACTAGCGGGTATACAAGGGAGCAGTACTTC. It translates to CASSSLTSGYTREQYF.

This clonotype was counted a few times. The rearrangement uses TRBV20-1 and TRBJ1-5; D might be TRBD1 (5 bases). The CDR3 is 13 amino acids. Trimming left V 5 bases short and J 6 bases short, with 14 bases between. CDR1 DFQATT and CDR2 SNEGSKA come from the germline V gene (reference sequence). This chain's CDR3 is CSAVRGGTQPQHF. CDR3 DNA: TGCAGTGCTGTGCGTGGGGGTACTCAGCCCCAGCATTTT.

A few counts support this clonotype. The chain couples TRBV7-2 to TRBJ2-3, with 8 bases identical to TRBD2. Germline V gives CDR1 SGHTA, CDR2 FQGNSA. This CDR3 is built from 14 residues. V dropped 5 bases and J dropped 2; count of bases not matched to a gene: 3. CDR3 protein: CASSRTSFTDTQYF. The CDR3 DNA reads as TGTGCCAGCAGCCGGACTAGCTTCACAGATACGCAGTATTTT.

The gene calls are TRBV6-1 and TRBJ2-1, with D perhaps assigned TRBD1 or TRBD2 (5 bases each). The CDR3 sequence is 15 residues long. Germline CDR1 is MNHNS and CDR2 is SASEGT. Trimming left V 7 bases short and J 8 bases short, with 21 bases between. The CDR3 loop reads CASTLTGPGWDEQFF. CDR3 nucleotide sequence: TGTGCCAGCACCCTTACGGGACCTGGATGGGATGAGCAGTTCTTC.

This chain joins TRBV6-5 and TRBJ2-7; 7 positions agree with TRBD2. Germline-derived CDR1 and CDR2 are MNHEY and SVGAGI. The J segment lost 6 bases and the V segment lost 4 bases, leaving 9 bases of the junction unmatched. There are 14 residues in the CDR3. CDR3 in amino acids: CASSLGGSSGEQYF. The CDR3 DNA follows: TGTGCCAGCAGTTTGGGCGGGAGTAGTGGCGAGCAGTACTTC.

This clonotype appeared a few times. This chain links TRBV7-8 with TRBJ1-5; the D gene is possibly TRBD1 (5 bases). CDR1 is SGHVS and CDR2 is FQNEAQ in the germline V gene. The V and J ends lost 5 bases and 7 bases respectively, with 15 bases between them. This CDR3 has 14 residues. The CDR3: CASSPDSRDQPQHF. The CDR3 nucleotides are TGTGCCAGCAGCCCTGACAGCCGGGACCAGCCCCAGCATTTT.

In its sample, this clonotype was seen many times. This rearrangement joins TRBV2 to TRBJ1-2; D remains ambiguous. The V end was cut by 6 bases, the J end by 2 bases, with 7 bases between. Germline lookup yields CDR1 SNHLY and CDR2 FYNNEI. This CDR3 spans 12 amino acids. Written as DNA, the CDR3 is TGTGCCAGCAGACAGACCAACTATGGCTACACCTTC. Encoded protein: CASRQTNYGYTF.

This clonotype was seen only a few times. The gene calls are TRBV28 and TRBJ2-1; D may be TRBD1 (5 bases). CDR1 and CDR2 (germline): MDHEN, SYDVKM. The CDR3 spans 15 residues. The V gene lost 3 bases and the J gene lost 9 bases, with 18 bases spanning the gap. CDR3 loop: CASSLQGPTLGEQFF. CDR3 DNA sequence: TGTGCCAGCAGTTTGCAGGGTCCCACCCTTGGTGAGCAGTTCTTC.